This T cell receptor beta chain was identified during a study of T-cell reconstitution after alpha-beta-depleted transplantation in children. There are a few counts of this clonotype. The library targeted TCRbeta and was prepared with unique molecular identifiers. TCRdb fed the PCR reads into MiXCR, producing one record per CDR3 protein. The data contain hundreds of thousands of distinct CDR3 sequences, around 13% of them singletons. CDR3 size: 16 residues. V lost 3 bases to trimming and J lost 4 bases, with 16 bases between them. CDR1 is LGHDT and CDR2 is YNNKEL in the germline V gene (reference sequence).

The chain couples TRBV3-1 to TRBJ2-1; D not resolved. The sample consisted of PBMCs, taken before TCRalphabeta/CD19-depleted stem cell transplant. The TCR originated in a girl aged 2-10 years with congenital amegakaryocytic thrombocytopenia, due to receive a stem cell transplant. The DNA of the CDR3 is TGTGCCAGCAGCCACTCTGAACAGCCATTTTACAATGAGCAGTTCTTC. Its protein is CASSHSEQPFYNEQFF.